The rows below give T cell receptor beta chains drawn from one sample of a study of T-cell reconstitution after alpha-beta-depleted transplantation in children. One entry per CDR3 protein results from TCRdb running MiXCR on the PCR reads. Of around 420,000 distinct CDR3 sequences in the sample, 15% to 20% were seen once. The material was PBMCs, mostly from graft donor cells, obtained 360 days after TCRalphabeta/CD19-depleted stem cell transplant. The receptors shown here come from a boy under two years old who had a stem cell transplant for Wiskott-Aldrich syndrome, so the T cells may come from the graft donor. CDR3s include the opening cysteine and the closing phenylalanine or tryptophan. Fields, in order: V gene, D gene, clone size, J gene, CDR3 protein, CDR3 DNA. A D gene is named only where the DNA matches it firmly. A row's size may be missing; if present it is once, few, many or a size class.

v_call: TRBV12-3/TRBV12-4
d_call: TRBD1
clone_size: few
j_call: TRBJ1-6
cdr3_aa: CASSLQGSNSPLHF
cdr3_nt: TGTGCCAGCAGCCTACAGGGGTCTAATTCACCCCTCCACTTT

v_call: TRBV25-1
d_call: TRBD1
clone_size: many
j_call: TRBJ2-7
cdr3_aa: CASSVPGTDPEQYF
cdr3_nt: TGTGCCAGCAGTGTACCCGGGACAGATCCCGAGCAGTACTTC

v_call: TRBV20-1
d_call: NA
clone_size: NA
j_call: TRBJ1-6
cdr3_aa: CSAKRGSSYNSPLHF
cdr3_nt: TGCAGTGCCAAACGGGGCAGCTCCTATAATTCACCCCTCCACTTT

v_call: TRBV24-1
d_call: NA
clone_size: few
j_call: TRBJ2-7
cdr3_aa: CATSVRRGAYEQYF
cdr3_nt: TGTGCCACCAGTGTGAGGAGAGGGGCCTACGAGCAGTACTTC

v_call: TRBV28
d_call: NA
clone_size: many
j_call: TRBJ2-4
cdr3_aa: CASRRQGGENIQYF
cdr3_nt: TGTGCCAGCAGGCGACAAGGAGGGGAAAACATTCAGTACTTC

v_call: TRBV19
d_call: NA
clone_size: few
j_call: TRBJ2-2
cdr3_aa: CASRQVHTGELFF
cdr3_nt: TGTGCCAGTCGACAGGTTCACACCGGGGAGCTGTTTTTT

v_call: TRBV27
d_call: NA
clone_size: few
j_call: TRBJ2-7
cdr3_aa: CASTPGEQYF
cdr3_nt: TGTGCCAGCACCCCTGGCGAGCAGTACTTC

v_call: TRBV25-1
d_call: NA
clone_size: few
j_call: TRBJ2-4
cdr3_aa: CASSDLTLNIQYF
cdr3_nt: TGTGCCAGCAGTGATCTTACCCTAAACATTCAGTACTTC

v_call: TRBV5-1
d_call: NA
clone_size: many
j_call: TRBJ2-1
cdr3_aa: CASSFRSGNNNEQFF
cdr3_nt: TGCGCCAGCAGCTTTAGAAGCGGAAACAACAATGAGCAGTTCTTC

v_call: TRBV7-2
d_call: NA
clone_size: few
j_call: TRBJ2-6
cdr3_aa: CASSLSWTGANVLTF
cdr3_nt: TGTGCCAGCAGCTTAAGTTGGACTGGGGCCAACGTCCTGACTTTC

v_call: TRBV7-6
d_call: NA
clone_size: NA
j_call: TRBJ2-1
cdr3_aa: CASSFLQGTVNEQFF
cdr3_nt: TGTGCCAGCAGCTTCTTGCAGGGTACCGTCAATGAGCAGTTCTTC

v_call: TRBV7-2
d_call: TRBD1
clone_size: few
j_call: TRBJ2-5
cdr3_aa: CASSFDRVQETQYF
cdr3_nt: TGTGCCAGCAGCTTCGACAGGGTCCAAGAGACCCAGTACTTC

v_call: TRBV5-1
d_call: NA
clone_size: NA
j_call: TRBJ2-7
cdr3_aa: CASSLFDTRVMKGQYF
cdr3_nt: TGCGCCAGCAGCTTGTTTGACACTCGTGTTATGAAGGGGCAGTACTTC

v_call: TRBV12-3/TRBV12-4
d_call: NA
clone_size: NA
j_call: TRBJ2-1
cdr3_aa: CASRPFSASSYNEQFF
cdr3_nt: TGTGCCAGCAGACCATTTAGCGCTAGCTCCTACAATGAGCAGTTCTTC

v_call: TRBV7-9
d_call: TRBD2
clone_size: few
j_call: TRBJ2-3
cdr3_aa: CASSRRAGTSSDTQYF
cdr3_nt: TGTGCCAGCAGCCGGCGGGCAGGGACTAGTTCCGATACGCAGTATTTT

v_call: TRBV7-9
d_call: NA
clone_size: NA
j_call: TRBJ1-6
cdr3_aa: CASYPGSDSSPLHF
cdr3_nt: TGTGCCAGCTACCCAGGGTCAGACAGTTCACCCCTCCACTTT

v_call: TRBV9
d_call: NA
clone_size: few
j_call: TRBJ2-1
cdr3_aa: CASSLLGTAPSNNEQFF
cdr3_nt: TGTGCCAGCAGCCTTTTAGGGACGGCCCCAAGTAACAATGAGCAGTTCTTC

v_call: TRBV7-2
d_call: NA
clone_size: NA
j_call: TRBJ2-1
cdr3_aa: CASSLGKGNEQFF
cdr3_nt: TGTGCCAGCAGCTTAGGAAAGGGCAATGAGCAGTTCTTC

v_call: TRBV7-9
d_call: TRBD2
clone_size: NA
j_call: TRBJ2-1
cdr3_aa: CASSLAEGREGEQFF
cdr3_nt: TGTGCCAGCAGCTTGGCGGAGGGCCGGGAGGGTGAGCAGTTCTTC

v_call: TRBV7-2
d_call: NA
clone_size: few
j_call: TRBJ2-7
cdr3_aa: CASSAPRKSPYEQYF
cdr3_nt: TGTGCCAGCAGCGCCCCACGGAAGTCCCCCTACGAGCAGTACTTC

v_call: TRBV20-1
d_call: TRBD2
clone_size: NA
j_call: TRBJ2-1
cdr3_aa: CSARDGLAAYNNEQFF
cdr3_nt: TGCAGTGCTAGAGATGGACTAGCGGCCTATAACAATGAGCAGTTCTTC

v_call: TRBV7-2
d_call: TRBD2
clone_size: NA
j_call: TRBJ2-1
cdr3_aa: CASSLALSGRGCYNEQFF
cdr3_nt: TGTGCCAGCAGCTTAGCGCTGAGCGGGAGGGGGTGTTACAATGAGCAGTTCTTC

v_call: TRBV29-1
d_call: NA
clone_size: NA
j_call: TRBJ2-5
cdr3_aa: CSVDLWPEGETQYF
cdr3_nt: TGCAGCGTTGATTTGTGGCCTGAGGGAGAGACCCAGTACTTC

v_call: TRBV11-1
d_call: NA
clone_size: NA
j_call: TRBJ2-1
cdr3_aa: CASSLASLVVSGRNEQFF
cdr3_nt: TGTGCCAGCAGCTTAGCGTCTCTGGTGGTTAGCGGCAGGAATGAGCAGTTCTTC

v_call: TRBV12-3/TRBV12-4
d_call: NA
clone_size: NA
j_call: TRBJ2-2
cdr3_aa: CASHPGPNTGELFF
cdr3_nt: TGTGCCAGCCATCCCGGCCCGAACACCGGGGAGCTGTTTTTT

v_call: TRBV7-2
d_call: NA
clone_size: NA
j_call: TRBJ2-2
cdr3_aa: CASSPDAKRGSYTGELFF
cdr3_nt: TGTGCCAGCAGCCCGGACGCTAAGAGAGGGAGCTACACCGGGGAGCTGTTTTTT

v_call: TRBV27
d_call: TRBD2
clone_size: NA
j_call: TRBJ2-3
cdr3_aa: CASSRGGLDTQYF
cdr3_nt: TGTGCCAGCTCACGGGGGGGGTTAGATACGCAGTATTTT

v_call: TRBV11-3
d_call: TRBD1
clone_size: NA
j_call: TRBJ1-1
cdr3_aa: CASSLDLTGVPNTEAFF
cdr3_nt: TGTGCCAGCAGCTTAGATCTGACAGGGGTGCCGAACACTGAAGCTTTCTTT

v_call: TRBV3-1
d_call: TRBD2
clone_size: NA
j_call: TRBJ2-5
cdr3_aa: CASSLLAGGLQETQYF
cdr3_nt: TGTGCCAGCAGCCTCCTAGCGGGGGGGCTCCAAGAGACCCAGTACTTC